This TCR beta chain stems from a study of T cell responses to AZD1222 COVID-19 vaccine. The V end was cut by 7 bases, the J end by 4 bases, with 13 bases between. The CDR3 has 13 amino acids. Concerning this clone itself: Its antigen is currently unknown.

General study results and limits: The study reported that nearly half of spike-specific TCRs target unmutated variant regions.

Profiling relied on immunoSEQ multiplex PCR, and the TCRdb table lists in-frame clones only, not all of them. The repertoire holds fewer than 200,000 clones, with 85% to 95% as singletons. This receptor was identified in an adult in good health. Sequencing used peripheral blood, obtained on day 0 of AZD1222 vaccination. The chain carries TRBV12-3 or TRBV12-4 and TRBJ1-1; D may be TRBD1 (6 bases). Written as DNA, the CDR3 is TGTGCCAGCACCCATGGGGGGGCCACTGAAGCTTTCTTT. It yields the protein CASTHGGATEAFF.